This T cell receptor beta chain was captured by sequencing in a study of T cells in Graves' hyperthyroidism and ophthalmopathy. TCR beta CDR3 regions were amplified from RNA transcripts. In the first-round RT-PCR of the TCR CDR3, the HTBI primer set was used. TCRdb reprocessed the multiplex PCR reads via MiXCR and lists one record per CDR3 protein. The sample shows approximately 600,000 distinct CDR3 sequences, under 15% of them seen only once. Deletions cut 5 bases from V and 5 bases from J, with 22 bases between. The CDR3 has 16 amino acids. The table lists this clonotype with many counts. This TCR was sampled from a woman aged 40 to 50 with Graves' ophthalmopathy. The chain recombines TRBV12-3 or TRBV12-4 with TRBJ2-7; tentative D call: TRBD2 (5 bases). Sequenced: blood. CDR3 amino acids: CASSLGRSSGMDEQYF. Written as DNA, the CDR3 is TGTGCCAGCAGTCTGGGGAGATCCTCCGGGATGGACGAGCAGTACTTC.